This T cell receptor beta chain was identified during a study of T cells expressing NK-cell markers. About the study: Underlying the TCR beta repertoires were sorted CD3+CD56+NKG2C+, CD3+CD56+NKG2C- and CD3+CD56-NKG2C+ T cells. Eight donors were sequenced, of whom seven were HCMV-seropositive, while the remaining one was HCMV-seronegative. Study-wide results and caveats: The CD3+CD56-NKG2C+ fraction of a few donors was likewise dominated by these clonotypes. The study found dominant NKG2C+ clonotypes at roughly 1.0-8% of CD8+ T cells in over five donors.

Concerning this clonotype itself: No antigen is known for it.

Reprocessing the 5' RACE reads, TCRdb reports a single entry for every CDR3 protein and omits DNA. The sample totals more than 400,000 distinct CDR3 sequences; its top ten clones hold approximately 7%. The CDR3 is 15 residues long. Per germline, CDR1 MNHNS and CDR2 SASEGT. This chain joins TRBV6-1 and TRBJ2-7. The sequenced sample was blood T cells: a sorted CD56 or NKG2C T cell subset, CD4+ or CD8+ T cells, or bulk PBMC T cells (not recorded which). This TCR was sampled from a woman between 18 and 70 years old in good health. The CDR3 here is CASRQNRRFSYEQYF.